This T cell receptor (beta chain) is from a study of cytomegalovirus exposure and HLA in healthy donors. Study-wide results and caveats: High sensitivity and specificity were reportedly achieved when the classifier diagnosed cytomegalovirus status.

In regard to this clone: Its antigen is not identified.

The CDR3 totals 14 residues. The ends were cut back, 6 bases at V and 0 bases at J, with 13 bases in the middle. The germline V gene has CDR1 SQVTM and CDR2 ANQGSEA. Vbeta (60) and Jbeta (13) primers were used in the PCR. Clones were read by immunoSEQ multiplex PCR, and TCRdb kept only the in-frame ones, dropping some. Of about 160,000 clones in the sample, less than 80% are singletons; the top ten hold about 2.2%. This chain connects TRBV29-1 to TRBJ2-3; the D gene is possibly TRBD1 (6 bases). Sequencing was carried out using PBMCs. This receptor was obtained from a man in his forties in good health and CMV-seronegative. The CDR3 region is CSVTGTPSTDTQYF. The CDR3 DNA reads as TGCAGCGTAACCGGGACACCGAGCACAGATACGCAGTATTTT.